Below are 14 T cell receptor beta chains sequenced from a single sample in a study of siplizumab effects on memory and regulatory T cells. Profiling relied on immunoSEQ multiplex PCR, and the TCRdb table lists in-frame clones only, not all of them. The table lists under 130,000 clones, around 93% of them singletons. The sample comprised CD4+ T cells sorted from blood. These TCRs come from a human donor in good health.

The chain links TRBV5-1 to TRBJ2-7; the D is unclear. The V end lost 1 base, the J end lost 3 bases, and 11 bases lay between the germline ends. The germline V gene has CDR1 SGHRS and CDR2 YFSETQ. The CDR3 contains 14 residues. CDR3 coding DNA: TGCGCCAGCAGCTTGCTGTATCAGAACTACGAGCAGTACTTC. As protein: CASSLLYQNYEQYF.

The chain is built from TRBV5-1 and TRBJ2-3; a possible D gene is TRBD2 (6 bases). This CDR3 is 16 amino acids long. The V end was cut by 3 bases, the J end by 0 bases, with 14 bases between. Germline CDR1 SGHRS, CDR2 YFSETQ. The CDR3 bases are TGCGCCAGCAGCTGGGGGGAGATTGCTAGCACAGATACGCAGTATTTT. Translating it yields CASSWGEIASTDTQYF.

The CDR3 reads CASSIDRGAGDTQYF. DNA of the CDR3: TGTGCCAGTAGTATTGACCGGGGGGCAGGGGATACGCAGTATTTT. The rearrangement joins TRBV19 to TRBJ2-3; D might be TRBD2 (7 bases). Per the germline V gene, CDR1 is LNHDA and CDR2 is SQIVND (reference sequence). This CDR3 comprises 15 residues. V was cut by 3 bases and J by 6 bases, with 16 bases left in between.

This sequence joins TRBV6-6 and TRBJ1-4, with 9 nucleotides matching TRBD1. The CDR3 consists of 14 residues. V gave up 5 bases and J gave up 8 bases; unmatched junction bases: 6. Germline CDR1 is MNHNY and CDR2 is SVGAGI (reference sequence). As DNA, the CDR3 is TGTGCCAGCAGTGACGGGACAGGGTCCGAAAAACTGTTTTTT. Amino acid sequence: CASSDGTGSEKLFF.

This clone appeared once. The gene calls are TRBV7-9 and TRBJ2-1; D tentatively reads TRBD1 or TRBD2 (6 bases each). The CDR3 is 14 residues long. The ends were cut back, 8 bases at V and 6 bases at J, with 17 bases in the middle. The germline CDR1 and CDR2 sequences are SEHNR and FQNEAQ (reference sequence). Written as DNA, the CDR3 is TGTGCCAGCTCACAGATGGGGGGCTTCAATGAGCAGTTCTTC. Its translation: CASSQMGGFNEQFF.

This chain connects TRBV21-1 to TRBJ1-1. TRBV21-1 is marked as a pseudogene. The CDR3 is made up of 12 amino acids. CDR3 in DNA: TGTGCCAGTGGGGGGGCGCACACTGAAGCTTTCTTT. The encoded protein is CASGGAHTEAFF.

This chain connects TRBV30 to TRBJ2-5; 7 bases fit TRBD2. The J segment lost 7 bases and the V segment lost 3 bases, leaving 5 bases of the junction unmatched. This CDR3 is 12 amino acids long. CDR1 is GTSNPN and CDR2 is SVGIG in the germline V gene (reference sequence). The CDR3 DNA is TGTGCCTGGAGGCGGGAGTCAGGGACCCAGTACTTC. Translating it yields CAWRRESGTQYF.

V is TRBV10-3 and J is TRBJ1-5, with D unresolved. Germline values: CDR1 ENHRY, CDR2 SYGVKD. V was shortened by 3 bases and J by 6 bases, with 12 bases between the two germline ends. The CDR3 is 14 residues long. DNA for the CDR3: TGTGCCATCAGTGATGGTACTAACCCTCAGCCCCAGCATTTT. Translation gives CAISDGTNPQPQHF.

The chain combines TRBV7-2 with TRBJ2-3; 13 positions agree with TRBD2. Losses at the gene ends were 2 bases for V and 8 bases for J; bases not matched to a gene: 7. The CDR3 is made up of 16 amino acids. Germline V gives CDR1 SGHTA, CDR2 FQGNSA. Here the CDR3 reads CASSLLRLAGGGTQYF. As DNA, the CDR3 is TGTGCCAGCAGCTTACTTCGACTAGCGGGGGGAGGTACGCAGTATTTT.

The rearrangement uses TRBV11-2 and TRBJ1-2, with a tentative D call TRBD1 (5 bases). The CDR3 runs 13 residues. Germline lookup yields CDR1 SGHAT and CDR2 FQNNGV. V gave up 1 base and J gave up 3 bases, with 6 bases separating them. Here the CDR3 reads CASSLGRDYGYTF. In nucleotides, the CDR3 is TGTGCCAGCAGCTTAGGCAGGGACTATGGCTACACCTTC.

This clone was seen once. The chain recombines TRBV7-2 with TRBJ2-7; tentatively, D is TRBD2 (7 bases). The CDR3 sequence is 15 residues long. Trimming shortened V by 1 base and J by 6 bases, and 16 bases separated the two germline ends. The V gene's germline CDR1 is SGHTA and CDR2 FQGNSA. The chain's CDR3 is CASSLVGRGGTEQYF. CDR3 DNA sequence: TGTGCCAGCAGCTTAGTAGGCAGGGGAGGGACCGAGCAGTACTTC.

V usage is TRBV6-6 and J usage is TRBJ2-1; 11 positions match TRBD2. CDR1 MNHNY and CDR2 SVGAGI come from the germline V gene (reference sequence). This CDR3 has 14 amino acids. J gave up 15 bases and V 6 bases, and 13 bases lay outside the gene matches. The CDR3 here is CASRATSGGLWGFF. In DNA, the CDR3 is TGTGCCAGCAGAGCCACTAGCGGGGGTCTTTGGGGGTTCTTC.

The count of this clone is one. The V and J genes are TRBV10-3 and TRBJ2-1; the D is unclear. V was clipped by 6 bases and J by 4 bases, with 4 bases between them. Germline CDR1 ENHRY, CDR2 SYGVKD. CDR3 size: 11 residues. The CDR3 sequence: CAIRMYNEQFF. CDR3 DNA: TGTGCCATCAGGATGTACAATGAGCAGTTCTTC.

The chain employs TRBV7-3 and TRBJ2-1, with TRBD2 identical over 11 bases. The CDR3 runs to 16 residues. V gave up 5 bases and J gave up 6 bases; unmatched junction bases: 9. In germline, CDR1 is SGHTA, CDR2 FQGTGA. CDR3 protein: CASSKIAGGPLNEQFF. Here the CDR3 DNA reads TGTGCCAGCAGCAAAATAGCGGGAGGGCCTCTCAATGAGCAGTTCTTC.